The source of this TCR beta chain is a study of PD-L1 blockade in urothelial cancer. V was pared by 3 bases and J by 6 bases, with 17 bases between. CDR3 size: 16 residues. Per germline, CDR1 ENHRY and CDR2 SYGVKD. With regard to this clone: Its target is not known.

Regarding the study as a whole: Tumor-associated clones in blood expanded more at 3 weeks in durable-benefit patients. Blood TCR clonality below the median before treatment was a predictor of better survival.

Using immunoSEQ multiplex PCR, the repertoire was profiled, and TCRdb retains in-frame clones only, with some absent. This repertoire shows under 40,000 clones, 80% to 90% found once; its top ten account for around 1.8%. V is TRBV10-3 and J is TRBJ1-4; a weak D match, TRBD1 (5 bases). The sequences come from PBMCs, collected around atezolizumab (anti-PD-L1) treatment. This receptor was taken from a man aged 55 to 69 with urothelial cancer. The CDR3 sequence: CAISDQNAGGDEKLFF. Written as DNA, the CDR3 is TGTGCCATCAGTGACCAGAACGCGGGAGGGGATGAAAAACTGTTTTTT.